The source of this T cell receptor beta chain is a study of T cell repertoires in cytomegalovirus infection. TCRdb re-analysed the reads in MiXCR, keeping a single row per CDR3 protein. The sample lists around 450,000 distinct CDR3 sequences; about 11% were seen once. This clonotype was seen ten or more times. The clonotype was recovered from a human donor in good health (CMV status not recorded). Some clones in this sample may be carry-over from other donors' samples. Material: PBMCs.

The CDR3 region has the DNA TGTGCCAGCAGCTCCCCAGGGAGCGGTGAGCAGTTCTTC. It specifies CASSSPGSGEQFF. The chain is built from TRBV11-3 and TRBJ2-1; D may match TRBD1 or TRBD2 (5 bases each). Deletions cut 4 bases from V and 9 bases from J, with 13 bases between. This CDR3 spans 13 amino acids. The germline gives CDR1 SGHNT, CDR2 YENEEA. Full variable domain (missing parts from reference TRBV11-3 and TRBJ2-1): EAGVVQSPRYKIIEKKQPVAFWCNPISGHNTLYWYLQNLGQGPELLIRYENEEAVDDSQLPKDRFSAERLKGVDSTLKIQPAELGDSAVYLCASSSPGSGEQFFGPGTRLTVL.